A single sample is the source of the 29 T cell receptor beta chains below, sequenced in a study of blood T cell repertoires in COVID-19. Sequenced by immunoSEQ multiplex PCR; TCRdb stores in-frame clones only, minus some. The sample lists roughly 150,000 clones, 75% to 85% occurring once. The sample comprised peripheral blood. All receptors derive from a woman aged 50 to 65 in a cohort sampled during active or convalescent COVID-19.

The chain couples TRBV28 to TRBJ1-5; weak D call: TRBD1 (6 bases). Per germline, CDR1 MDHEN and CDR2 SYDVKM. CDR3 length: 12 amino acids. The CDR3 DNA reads TGTGGTGCCCGGACAGTTAATCAGCCCCAGCATTTT. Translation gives CGARTVNQPQHF. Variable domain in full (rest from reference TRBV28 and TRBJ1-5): DVKVTQSSRYLVKRTGEKVFLECVQDMDHENMFWYRQDPGLGLRLIYFSYDVKMKEKGDIPEGYSVSREKKERFSLILESASTNQTSMYLCGARTVNQPQHFGDGTRLSIL.

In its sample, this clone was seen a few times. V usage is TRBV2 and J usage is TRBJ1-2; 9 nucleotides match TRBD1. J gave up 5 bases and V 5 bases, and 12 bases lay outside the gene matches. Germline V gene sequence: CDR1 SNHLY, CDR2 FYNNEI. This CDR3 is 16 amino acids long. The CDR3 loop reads CASSPPTQGAGYGYTF. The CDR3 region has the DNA TGTGCCAGCAGTCCCCCCACACAGGGGGCAGGGTATGGCTACACCTTC.

The chain's CDR3 is CATSDAGIYGYTF. CDR3 in DNA: TGTGCCACCAGTGACGCAGGGATCTATGGCTACACCTTC. The V gene is TRBV24-1, the J gene TRBJ1-2, with D possibly TRBD1 on 5 matching bases. V was shortened by 4 bases and J by 4 bases, with 9 bases between the two germline ends. The CDR3 totals 13 residues. Per the germline V gene, CDR1 is KGHDR and CDR2 is SFDVKD.

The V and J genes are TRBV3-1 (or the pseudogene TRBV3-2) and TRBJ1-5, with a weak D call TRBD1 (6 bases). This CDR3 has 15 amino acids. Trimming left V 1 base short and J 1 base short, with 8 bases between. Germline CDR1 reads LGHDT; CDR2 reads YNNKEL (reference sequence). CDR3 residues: CASSQGTGSNQPQHF. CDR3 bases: TGTGCCAGCAGCCAAGGTACAGGGAGCAATCAGCCCCAGCATTTT.

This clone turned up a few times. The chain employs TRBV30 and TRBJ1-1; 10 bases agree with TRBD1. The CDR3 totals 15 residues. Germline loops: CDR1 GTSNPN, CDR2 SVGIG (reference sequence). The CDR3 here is CAGQGRTLMNTEAFF. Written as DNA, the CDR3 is TGTGCGGGACAGGGGCGTACATTAATGAACACTGAAGCTTTCTTT.

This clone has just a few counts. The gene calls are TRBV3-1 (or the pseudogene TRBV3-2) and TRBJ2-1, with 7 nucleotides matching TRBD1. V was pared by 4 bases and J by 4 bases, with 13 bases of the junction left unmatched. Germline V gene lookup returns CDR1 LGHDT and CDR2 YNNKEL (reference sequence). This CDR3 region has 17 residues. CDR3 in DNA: TGTGCCAGCAGCCCGAGTCGAGACAGGGATTCATACAATGAGCAGTTCTTC. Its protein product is CASSPSRDRDSYNEQFF.

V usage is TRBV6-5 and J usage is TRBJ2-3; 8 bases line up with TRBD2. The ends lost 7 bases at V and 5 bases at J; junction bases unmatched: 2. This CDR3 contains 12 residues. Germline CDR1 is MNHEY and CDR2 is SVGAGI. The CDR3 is CASTGGVDTQYF. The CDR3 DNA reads TGTGCCAGCACCGGGGGGGTAGATACGCAGTATTTT.

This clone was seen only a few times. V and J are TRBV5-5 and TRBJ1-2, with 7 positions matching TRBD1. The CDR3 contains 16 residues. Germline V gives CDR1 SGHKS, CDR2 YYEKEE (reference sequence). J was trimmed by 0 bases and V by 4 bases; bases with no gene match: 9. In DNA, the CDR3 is TGTGCCAGCAGCAACGGACAGGCACTCTCTAACTATGGCTACACCTTC. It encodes CASSNGQALSNYGYTF.

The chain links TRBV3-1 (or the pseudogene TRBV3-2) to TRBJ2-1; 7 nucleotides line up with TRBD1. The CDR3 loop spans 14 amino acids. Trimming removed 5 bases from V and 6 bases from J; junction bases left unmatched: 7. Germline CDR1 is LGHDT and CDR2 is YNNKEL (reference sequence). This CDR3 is CASSGRDSSNEQFF. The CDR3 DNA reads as TGTGCCAGCAGCGGCCGGGACAGCTCCAATGAGCAGTTCTTC.

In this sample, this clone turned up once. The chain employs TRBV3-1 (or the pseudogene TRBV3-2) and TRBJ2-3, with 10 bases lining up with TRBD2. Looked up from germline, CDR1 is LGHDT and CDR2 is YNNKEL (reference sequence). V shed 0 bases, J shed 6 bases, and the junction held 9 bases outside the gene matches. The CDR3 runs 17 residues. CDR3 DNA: TGTGCCAGCAGCCAAGATCCTGGGTTACTAGCGGGGGATACGCAGTATTTT. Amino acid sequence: CASSQDPGLLAGDTQYF.

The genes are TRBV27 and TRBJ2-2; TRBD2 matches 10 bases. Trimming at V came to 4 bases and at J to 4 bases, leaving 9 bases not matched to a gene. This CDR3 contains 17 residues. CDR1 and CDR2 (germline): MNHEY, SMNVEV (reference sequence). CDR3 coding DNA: TGTGCCAGCAGTTCCGGTGTGCCTAGCGGGGGCACCGGGGAGCTGTTTTTT. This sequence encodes CASSSGVPSGGTGELFF.

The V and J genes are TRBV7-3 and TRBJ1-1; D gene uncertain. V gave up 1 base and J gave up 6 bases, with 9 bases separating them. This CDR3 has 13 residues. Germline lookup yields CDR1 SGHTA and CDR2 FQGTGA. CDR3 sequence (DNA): TGTGCCAGCAGCTTAAGAACAGACGCTGAAGCTTTCTTT. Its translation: CASSLRTDAEAFF.

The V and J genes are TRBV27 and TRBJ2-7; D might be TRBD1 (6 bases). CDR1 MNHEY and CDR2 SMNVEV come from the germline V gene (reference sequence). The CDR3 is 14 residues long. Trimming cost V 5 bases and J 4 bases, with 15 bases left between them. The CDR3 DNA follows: TGTGCCAGCAGTCCAGGACCAGGGGCGTACGAGCAGTACTTC. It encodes CASSPGPGAYEQYF.

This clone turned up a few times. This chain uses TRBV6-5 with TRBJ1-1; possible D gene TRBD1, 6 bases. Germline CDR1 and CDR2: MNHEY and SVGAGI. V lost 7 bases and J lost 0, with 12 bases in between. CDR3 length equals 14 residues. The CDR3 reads CASKRGALNTEAFF. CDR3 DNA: TGTGCCAGCAAACGGGGGGCTTTGAACACTGAAGCTTTCTTT.

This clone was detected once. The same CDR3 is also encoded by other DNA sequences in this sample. The CDR3 sequence is CASSSTGGYGYTF. The CDR3 DNA reads as TGCGCCAGCAGCTCGACAGGGGGCTATGGCTACACCTTC. The V and J genes are TRBV5-1 and TRBJ1-2, with 9 bases lining up with TRBD1. Unmatched junction bases numbered 1, after V lost 3 bases and J lost 4 bases. The CDR3 sequence is 13 residues long. CDR1 SGHRS and CDR2 YFSETQ come from the germline V gene.

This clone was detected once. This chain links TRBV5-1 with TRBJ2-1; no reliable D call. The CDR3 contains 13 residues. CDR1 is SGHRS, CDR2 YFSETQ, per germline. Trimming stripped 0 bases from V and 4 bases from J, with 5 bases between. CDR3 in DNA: TGCGCCAGCAGCTTGGCACAGTACAATGAGCAGTTCTTC. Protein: CASSLAQYNEQFF. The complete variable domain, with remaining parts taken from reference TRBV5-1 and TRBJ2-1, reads KAGVTQTPRYLIKTRGQQVTLSCSPISGHRSVSWYQQTPGQGLQFLFEYFSETQRNKGNFPGRFSGRQFSNSRSEMNVSTLELGDSALYLCASSLAQYNEQFFGPGTRLTVL.

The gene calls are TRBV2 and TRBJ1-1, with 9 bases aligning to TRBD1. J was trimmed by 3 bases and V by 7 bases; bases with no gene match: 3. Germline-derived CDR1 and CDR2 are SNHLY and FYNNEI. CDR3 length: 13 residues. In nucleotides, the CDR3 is TGTGCCAGCACCGGACAGGGGTACACTGAAGCTTTCTTT. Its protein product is CASTGQGYTEAFF.

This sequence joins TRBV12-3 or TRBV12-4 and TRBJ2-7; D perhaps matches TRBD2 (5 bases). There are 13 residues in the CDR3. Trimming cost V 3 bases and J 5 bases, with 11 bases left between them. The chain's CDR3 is CASSLSEAHEQYF. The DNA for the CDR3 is TGTGCCAGCAGTTTGTCGGAGGCCCACGAGCAGTACTTC.

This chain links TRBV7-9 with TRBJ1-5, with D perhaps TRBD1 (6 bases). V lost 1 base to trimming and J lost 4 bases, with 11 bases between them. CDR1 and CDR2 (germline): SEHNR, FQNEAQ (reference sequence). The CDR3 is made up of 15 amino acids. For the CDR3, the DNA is TGTGCCAGCAGCTTAGGACAGGTGGGGAATCAGCCCCAGCATTTT. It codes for CASSLGQVGNQPQHF.

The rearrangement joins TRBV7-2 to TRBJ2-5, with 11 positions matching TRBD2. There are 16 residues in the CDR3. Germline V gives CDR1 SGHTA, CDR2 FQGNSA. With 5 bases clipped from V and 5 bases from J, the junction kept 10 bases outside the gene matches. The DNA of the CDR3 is TGTGCCAGCAGCACAACCGGGACTAGCGGATACGAGACCCAGTACTTC. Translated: CASSTTGTSGYETQYF.

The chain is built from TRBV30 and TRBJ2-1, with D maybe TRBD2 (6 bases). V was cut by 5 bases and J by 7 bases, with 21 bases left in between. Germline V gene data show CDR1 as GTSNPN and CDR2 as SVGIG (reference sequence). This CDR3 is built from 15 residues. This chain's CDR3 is CAWASGVAAANEQFF. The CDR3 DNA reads TGTGCCTGGGCCTCCGGAGTAGCGGCGGCTAATGAGCAGTTCTTC.

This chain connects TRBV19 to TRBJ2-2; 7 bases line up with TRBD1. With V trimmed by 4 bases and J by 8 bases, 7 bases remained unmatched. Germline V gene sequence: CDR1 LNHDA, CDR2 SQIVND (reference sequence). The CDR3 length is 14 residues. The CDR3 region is CASSTGTARGELFF. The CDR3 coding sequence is TGTGCCAGTAGTACAGGGACAGCTAGGGGGGAGCTGTTTTTT.

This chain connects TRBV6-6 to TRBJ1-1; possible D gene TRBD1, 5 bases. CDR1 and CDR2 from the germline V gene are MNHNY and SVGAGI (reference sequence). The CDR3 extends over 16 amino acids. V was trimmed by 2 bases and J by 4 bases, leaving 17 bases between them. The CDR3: CASSYPPGGVGTEAFF. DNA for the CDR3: TGTGCCAGCAGTTACCCACCCGGAGGGGTGGGCACTGAAGCTTTCTTT.

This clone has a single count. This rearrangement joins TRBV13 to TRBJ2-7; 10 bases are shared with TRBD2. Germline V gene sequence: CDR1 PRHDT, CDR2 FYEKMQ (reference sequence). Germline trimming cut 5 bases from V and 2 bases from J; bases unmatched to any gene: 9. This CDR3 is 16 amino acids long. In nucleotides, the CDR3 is TGTGCCAGCAGCGCCGCCGGGACTAGCGTTACCTACGAGCAGTACTTC. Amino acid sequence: CASSAAGTSVTYEQYF.

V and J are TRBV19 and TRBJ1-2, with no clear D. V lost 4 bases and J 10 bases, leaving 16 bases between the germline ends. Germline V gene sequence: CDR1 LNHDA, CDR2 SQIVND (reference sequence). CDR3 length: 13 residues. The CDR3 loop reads CASSREPARDYTF. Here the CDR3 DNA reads TGTGCCAGTAGTAGGGAACCAGCGCGGGACTACACCTTC.

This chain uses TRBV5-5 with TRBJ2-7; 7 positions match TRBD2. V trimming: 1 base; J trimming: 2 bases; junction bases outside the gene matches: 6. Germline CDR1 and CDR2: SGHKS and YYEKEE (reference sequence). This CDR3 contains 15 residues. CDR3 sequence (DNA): TGTGCCAGCAGCTTGTTGGGAGGGAGTGCCTACGAGCAGTACTTC. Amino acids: CASSLLGGSAYEQYF. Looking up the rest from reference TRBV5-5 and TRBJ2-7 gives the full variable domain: DAGVTQSPTHLIKTRGQQVTLRCSPISGHKSVSWYQQVLGQGPQFIFQYYEKEERGRGNFPDRFSARQFPNYSSELNVNALLLGDSALYLCASSLLGGSAYEQYFGPGTRLTVT.

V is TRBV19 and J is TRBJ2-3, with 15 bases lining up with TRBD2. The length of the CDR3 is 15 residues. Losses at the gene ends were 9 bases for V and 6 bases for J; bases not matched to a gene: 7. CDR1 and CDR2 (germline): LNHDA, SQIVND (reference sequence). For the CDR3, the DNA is TGTGCCAGCCGGACTAGCGGGGGGGCCGTGGATACGCAGTATTTT. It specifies CASRTSGGAVDTQYF.

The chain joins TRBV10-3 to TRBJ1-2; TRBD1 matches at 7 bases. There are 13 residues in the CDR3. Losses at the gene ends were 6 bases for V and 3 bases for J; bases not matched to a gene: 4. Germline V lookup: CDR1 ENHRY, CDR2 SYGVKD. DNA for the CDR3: TGTGCCATCAGCCGCCAGGGGGACTATGGCTACACCTTC. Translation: CAISRQGDYGYTF.

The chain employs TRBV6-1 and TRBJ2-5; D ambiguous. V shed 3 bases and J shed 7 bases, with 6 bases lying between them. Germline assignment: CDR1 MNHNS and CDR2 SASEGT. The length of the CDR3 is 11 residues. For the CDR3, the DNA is TGTGCCAGCAGTGAGGGCAGGACCCAGTACTTC. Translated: CASSEGRTQYF.